Included here is one T cell receptor beta chain sequence, with context. As yet, its antigen is unknown. The PCR used 60 Vbeta and 13 Jbeta primers. The protocol was immunoSEQ multiplex PCR, while the TCRdb copy is restricted to in-frame clones and leaves out a portion. The sample includes roughly 110,000 clones, roughly 80% of them seen just once. The record originates from a study of cytomegalovirus exposure and HLA in healthy donors. Germline V lookup: CDR1 MNHEY, CDR2 SMNVEV (reference sequence). V lost 6 bases to trimming and J lost 7 bases; unmatched junction nucleotides: 10. CDR3 size: 14 residues. Study observations and caveats: For TCR beta chains, V- and J-gene trimming was later linked to a missense DCLRE1C variant. Later analysis revealed greater clonal expansion in HLA-associated TCR beta chains than in equally common others. Specificity of three CMV-associated chains for CMV antigens was verified in vitro.

The sample comprised PBMCs. The V call is TRBV27, the J call TRBJ1-1, with 8 bases that match TRBD1. The sequence came from a man between 50 and 59 years old in good health and CMV-seronegative. The CDR3 DNA follows: TGTGCCAGCAGCTACGGACAGGGAAATTTTGAAGCTTTCTTT. Translating it yields CASSYGQGNFEAFF.